Reported below is one TCR beta chain. Its specificity is unknown. As to time point: patch test 2, 6 weeks after DPC sensitization. Treatment reported: therapeutic diphenylcyclopropenone sensitization with weekly scalp DPC. From germline, CDR1 is MNHEY and CDR2 SVGAGI. The CDR3 is 16 amino acids. The J segment lost 5 bases and the V segment lost 6 bases, leaving 12 bases of the junction unmatched. This specimen belongs to a study of human T cells and chemical hapten exposure. MiXCR, run by TCRdb on the RACE reads, gives a single entry per CDR3 protein. The sample lists hundreds of thousands of distinct CDR3 sequences, nearly 6.5% seen once, with over 5.5% in the top ten. Study results and limitations: Patch test score showed a positive correlation with PT1 expanded TCR counts.

The material sequenced was whole blood, taken in connection with sensitization to the hapten diphenylcyclopropenone (DPC). This receptor was taken from a woman aged 18-35 years with alopecia areata. Some clones in this sample may be carry-over from other donors' samples. The chain combines TRBV6-5 with TRBJ1-5, with TRBD1 matching 8 bases. The CDR3: CASSSRTGRFDQPQHF. In nucleotides, the CDR3 is TGTGCCAGCAGCAGCCGGACAGGGAGATTCGATCAGCCCCAGCATTTT.